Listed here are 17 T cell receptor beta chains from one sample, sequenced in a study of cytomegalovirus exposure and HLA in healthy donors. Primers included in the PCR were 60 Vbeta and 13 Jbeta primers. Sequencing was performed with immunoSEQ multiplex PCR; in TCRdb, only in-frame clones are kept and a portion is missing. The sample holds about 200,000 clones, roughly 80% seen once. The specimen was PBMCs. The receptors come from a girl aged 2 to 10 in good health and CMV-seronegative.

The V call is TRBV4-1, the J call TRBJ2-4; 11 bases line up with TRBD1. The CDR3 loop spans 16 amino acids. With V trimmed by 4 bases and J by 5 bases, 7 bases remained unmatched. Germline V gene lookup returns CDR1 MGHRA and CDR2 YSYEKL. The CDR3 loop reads CASSPAPGQGENIQYF. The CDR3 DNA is TGCGCCAGCAGCCCAGCCCCGGGACAGGGGGAAAACATTCAGTACTTC.

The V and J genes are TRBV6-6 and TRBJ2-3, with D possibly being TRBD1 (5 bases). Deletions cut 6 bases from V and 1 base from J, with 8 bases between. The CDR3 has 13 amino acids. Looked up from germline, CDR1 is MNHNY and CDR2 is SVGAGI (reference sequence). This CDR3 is CASRGVGTDTQYF. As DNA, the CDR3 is TGTGCCAGCAGAGGGGTCGGCACAGATACGCAGTATTTT.

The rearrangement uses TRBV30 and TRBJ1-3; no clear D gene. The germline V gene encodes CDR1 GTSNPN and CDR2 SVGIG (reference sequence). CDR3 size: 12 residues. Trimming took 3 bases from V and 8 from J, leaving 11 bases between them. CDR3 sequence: CAWSPFSDTIYF. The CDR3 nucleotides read TGTGCCTGGAGCCCATTTTCGGACACCATATATTTT.

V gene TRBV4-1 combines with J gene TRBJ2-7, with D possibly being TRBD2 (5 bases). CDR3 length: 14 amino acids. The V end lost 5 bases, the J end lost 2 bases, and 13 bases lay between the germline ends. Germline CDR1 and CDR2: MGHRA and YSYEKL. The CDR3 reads CASSTRLAAYEQYF. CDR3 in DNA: TGCGCCAGCAGCACCCGGCTAGCCGCCTACGAGCAGTACTTC.

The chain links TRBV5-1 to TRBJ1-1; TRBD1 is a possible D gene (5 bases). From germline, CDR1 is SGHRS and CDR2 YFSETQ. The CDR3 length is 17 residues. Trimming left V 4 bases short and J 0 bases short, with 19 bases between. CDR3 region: CASSPRPGHVMNTEAFF. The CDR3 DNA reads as TGCGCCAGCAGCCCCCGTCCAGGACACGTCATGAACACTGAAGCTTTCTTT.

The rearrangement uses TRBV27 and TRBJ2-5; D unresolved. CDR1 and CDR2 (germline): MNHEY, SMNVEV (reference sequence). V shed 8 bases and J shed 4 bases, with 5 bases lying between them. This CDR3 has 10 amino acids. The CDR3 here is CASGRETQYF. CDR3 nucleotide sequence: TGTGCCAGCGGGCGAGAGACCCAGTACTTC.

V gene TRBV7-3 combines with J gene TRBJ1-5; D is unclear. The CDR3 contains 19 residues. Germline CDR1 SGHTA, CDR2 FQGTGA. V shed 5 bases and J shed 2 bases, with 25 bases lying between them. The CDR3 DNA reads TGTGCCAGCAGCCGCTGGCTGTTTAAGAGACCCGCGGGCAATCAGCCCCAGCATTTT. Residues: CASSRWLFKRPAGNQPQHF. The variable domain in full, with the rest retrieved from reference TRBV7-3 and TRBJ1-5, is GAGVSQTPSNKVTEKGKYVELRCDPISGHTALYWYRQSLGQGPEFLIYFQGTGAADDSGLPNDRFFAVRPEGSVSTLKIQRTERGDSAVYLCASSRWLFKRPAGNQPQHFGDGTRLSIL.

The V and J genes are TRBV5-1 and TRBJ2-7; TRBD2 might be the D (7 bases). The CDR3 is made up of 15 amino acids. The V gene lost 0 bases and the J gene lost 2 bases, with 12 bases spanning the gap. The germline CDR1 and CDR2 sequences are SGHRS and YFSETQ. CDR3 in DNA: TGCGCCAGCAGCTTGGTTGGGAGGGGGACCTACGAGCAGTACTTC. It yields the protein CASSLVGRGTYEQYF.

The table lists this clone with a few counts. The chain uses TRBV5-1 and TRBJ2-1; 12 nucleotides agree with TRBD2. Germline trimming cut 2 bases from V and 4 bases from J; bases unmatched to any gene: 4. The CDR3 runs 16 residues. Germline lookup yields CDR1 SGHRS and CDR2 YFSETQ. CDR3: CASSLETSGGYNEQFF. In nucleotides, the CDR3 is TGCGCCAGCAGCTTAGAGACTAGCGGGGGATACAATGAGCAGTTCTTC.

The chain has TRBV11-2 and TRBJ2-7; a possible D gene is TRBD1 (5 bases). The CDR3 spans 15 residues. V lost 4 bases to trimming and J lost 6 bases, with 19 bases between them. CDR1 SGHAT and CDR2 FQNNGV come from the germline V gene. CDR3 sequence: CASSSRGLGAFEQYF. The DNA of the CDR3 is TGTGCCAGCAGCTCTAGGGGCCTTGGGGCCTTCGAGCAGTACTTC.

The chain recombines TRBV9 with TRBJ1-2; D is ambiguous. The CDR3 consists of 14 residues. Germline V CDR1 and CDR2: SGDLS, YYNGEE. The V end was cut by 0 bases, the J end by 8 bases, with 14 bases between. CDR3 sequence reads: CASSVDLGSGGYTF. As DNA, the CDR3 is TGTGCCAGCAGCGTAGACCTCGGCTCGGGAGGCTACACCTTC.

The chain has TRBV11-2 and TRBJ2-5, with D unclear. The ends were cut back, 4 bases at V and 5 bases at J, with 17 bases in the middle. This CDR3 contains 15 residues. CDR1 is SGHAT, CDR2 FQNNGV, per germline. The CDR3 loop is CASSSNPERKETQYF. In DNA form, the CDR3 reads TGTGCCAGCAGCTCTAACCCCGAGCGTAAGGAGACCCAGTACTTC. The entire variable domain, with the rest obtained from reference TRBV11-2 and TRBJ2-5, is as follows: EAGVAQSPRYKIIEKRQSVAFWCNPISGHATLYWYQQILGQGPKLLIQFQNNGVVDDSQLPKDRFSAERLKGVDSTLKIQPAKLEDSAVYLCASSSNPERKETQYFGPGTRLLVL.

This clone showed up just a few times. CDR3 sequence: CASSLVTHGYGYTF. CDR3 in DNA: TGTGCCAGCAGCCTCGTCACCCACGGCTATGGCTACACCTTC. The chain uses TRBV7-9 and TRBJ1-2; D is unclear. Trimming took off 5 bases at V and 4 bases at J, with 14 bases between the two ends. Looked up from germline, CDR1 is SEHNR and CDR2 is FQNEAQ (reference sequence). The length of the CDR3 is 14 residues.

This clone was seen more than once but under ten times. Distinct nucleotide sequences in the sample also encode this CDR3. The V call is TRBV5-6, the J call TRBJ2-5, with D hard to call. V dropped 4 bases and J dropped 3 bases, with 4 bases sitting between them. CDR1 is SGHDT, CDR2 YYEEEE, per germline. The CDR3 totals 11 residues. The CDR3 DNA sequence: TGTGCCAGCAGCCGCGAAGAGACCCAGTACTTC. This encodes CASSREETQYF.

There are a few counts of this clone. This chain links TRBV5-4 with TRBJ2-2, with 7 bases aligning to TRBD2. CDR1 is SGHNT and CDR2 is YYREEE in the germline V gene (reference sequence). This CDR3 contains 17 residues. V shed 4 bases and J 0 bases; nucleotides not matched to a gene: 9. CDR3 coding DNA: TGTGCCAGCAGCCAGATACATAGCGGGTCGAACACCGGGGAGCTGTTTTTT. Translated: CASSQIHSGSNTGELFF.

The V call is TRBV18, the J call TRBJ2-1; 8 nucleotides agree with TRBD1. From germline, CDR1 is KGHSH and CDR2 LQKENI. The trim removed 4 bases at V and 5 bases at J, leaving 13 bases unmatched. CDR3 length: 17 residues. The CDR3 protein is CASSRGQADALNNEQFF. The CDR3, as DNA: TGTGCCAGCTCACGGGGACAGGCCGACGCGCTGAACAATGAGCAGTTCTTC.

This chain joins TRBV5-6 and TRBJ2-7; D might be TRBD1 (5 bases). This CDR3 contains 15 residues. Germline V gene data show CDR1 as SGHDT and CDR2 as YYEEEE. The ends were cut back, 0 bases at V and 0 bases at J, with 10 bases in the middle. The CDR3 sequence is CASSLGQGSSYEQYF. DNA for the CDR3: TGTGCCAGCAGCTTGGGGCAGGGTAGCTCCTACGAGCAGTACTTC.